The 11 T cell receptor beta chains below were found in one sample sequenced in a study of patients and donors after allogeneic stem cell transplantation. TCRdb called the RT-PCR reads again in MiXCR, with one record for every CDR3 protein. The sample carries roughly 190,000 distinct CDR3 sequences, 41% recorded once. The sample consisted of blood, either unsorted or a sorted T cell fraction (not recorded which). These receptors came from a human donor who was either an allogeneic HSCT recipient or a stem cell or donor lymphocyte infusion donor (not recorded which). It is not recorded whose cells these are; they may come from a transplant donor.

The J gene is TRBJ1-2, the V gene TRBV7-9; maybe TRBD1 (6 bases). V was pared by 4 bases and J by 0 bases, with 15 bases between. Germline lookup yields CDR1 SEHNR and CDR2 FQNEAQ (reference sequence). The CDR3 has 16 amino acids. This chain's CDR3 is CASSSVDSLANYGYTF. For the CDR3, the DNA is TGTGCCAGCAGCTCAGTGGACAGCTTAGCTAACTATGGCTACACCTTC. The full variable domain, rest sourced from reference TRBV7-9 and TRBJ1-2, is DTGVSQNPRHKITKRGQNVTFRCDPISEHNRLYWYRQTLGQGPEFLTYFQNEAQLEKSRLLSDRFSAERPKGSFSTLEIQRTEQGDSAMYLCASSSVDSLANYGYTFGSGTRLTVV.

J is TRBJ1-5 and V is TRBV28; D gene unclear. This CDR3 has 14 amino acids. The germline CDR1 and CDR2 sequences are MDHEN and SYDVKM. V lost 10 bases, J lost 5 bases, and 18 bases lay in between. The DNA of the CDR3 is TGTGCCACCCTCGCCTGGACTGGGGATCAGCCCCAGCATTTT. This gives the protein CATLAWTGDQPQHF.

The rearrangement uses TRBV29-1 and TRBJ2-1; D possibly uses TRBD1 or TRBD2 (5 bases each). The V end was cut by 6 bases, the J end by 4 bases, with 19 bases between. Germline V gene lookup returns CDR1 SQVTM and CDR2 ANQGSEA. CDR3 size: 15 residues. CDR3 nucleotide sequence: TGCAGCGTGCACAAGATGGGGGTCAGGTACAATGAGCAGTTCTTC. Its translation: CSVHKMGVRYNEQFF.

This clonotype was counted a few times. CDR3: CASSSLDRMNTEAFF. The CDR3 bases are TGTGCCAGCAGCTCCTTGGACAGGATGAACACTGAAGCTTTCTTT. This chain links TRBV28 with TRBJ1-1, with TRBD1 identical over 7 bases. V lost 6 bases to trimming and J lost 0 bases; unmatched junction nucleotides: 7. The length of the CDR3 is 15 residues. Germline V gene sequence: CDR1 MDHEN, CDR2 SYDVKM.

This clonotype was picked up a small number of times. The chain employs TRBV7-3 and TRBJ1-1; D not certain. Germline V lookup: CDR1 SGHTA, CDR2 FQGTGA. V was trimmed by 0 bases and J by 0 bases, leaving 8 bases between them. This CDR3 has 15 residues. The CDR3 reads CASSLTGALNTEAFF. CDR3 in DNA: TGTGCCAGCAGCTTAACGGGAGCCTTGAACACTGAAGCTTTCTTT.

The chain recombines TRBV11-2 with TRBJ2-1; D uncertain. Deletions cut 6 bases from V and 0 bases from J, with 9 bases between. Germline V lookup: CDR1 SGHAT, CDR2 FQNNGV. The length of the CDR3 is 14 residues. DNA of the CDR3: TGTGCCAGCAGAAGCCTGAGCTCCTACAATGAGCAGTTCTTC. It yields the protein CASRSLSSYNEQFF.

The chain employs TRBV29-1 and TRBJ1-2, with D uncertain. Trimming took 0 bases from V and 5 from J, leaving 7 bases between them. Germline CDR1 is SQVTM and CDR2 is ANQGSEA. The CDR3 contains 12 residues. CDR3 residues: CSVEDQTYGYTF. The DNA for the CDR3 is TGCAGCGTTGAAGATCAGACATATGGCTACACCTTC.

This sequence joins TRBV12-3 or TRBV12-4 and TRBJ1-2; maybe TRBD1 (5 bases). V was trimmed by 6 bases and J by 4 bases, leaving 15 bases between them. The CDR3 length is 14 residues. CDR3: CASRELGRTYGYTF. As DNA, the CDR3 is TGTGCCAGCAGGGAACTGGGACGGACCTATGGCTACACCTTC.

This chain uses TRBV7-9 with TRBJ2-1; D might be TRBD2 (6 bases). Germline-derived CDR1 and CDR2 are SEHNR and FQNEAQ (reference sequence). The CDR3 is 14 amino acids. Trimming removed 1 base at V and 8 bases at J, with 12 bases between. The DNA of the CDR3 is TGTGCCAGCAGCTTAGACTGGACTAAGCATGAGCAGTTCTTC. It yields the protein CASSLDWTKHEQFF.

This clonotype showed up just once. The CDR3 DNA reads TGCGCCAGCAGCCAAGATTGGGGCTATCGGGACTACGAGCAGTACTTC. Its protein is CASSQDWGYRDYEQYF. The rearrangement uses TRBV4-3 and TRBJ2-7, with D tentatively TRBD1 or TRBD2 (5 bases each). The CDR3 extends over 16 amino acids. Germline V gene sequence: CDR1 LGHNA, CDR2 YSLEER. The V end lost 0 bases, the J end lost 3 bases, and 15 bases lay between the germline ends.

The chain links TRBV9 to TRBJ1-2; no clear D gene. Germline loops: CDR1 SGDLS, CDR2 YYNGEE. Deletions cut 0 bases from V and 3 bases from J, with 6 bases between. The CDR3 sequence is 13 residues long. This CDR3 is CASSVETDYGYTF. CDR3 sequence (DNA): TGTGCCAGCAGCGTAGAGACTGACTATGGCTACACCTTC.